These T cell receptor beta chains were read from a single sample in a study of blood T cell repertoires in COVID-19. Data came from immunoSEQ multiplex PCR; TCRdb stores just in-frame clones and leaves some out. The sample has 150,000 to 200,000 clones, under 85% seen once. The sequenced material came from peripheral blood. The receptors stem from a man aged 55 to 69 who had recovered from COVID-19. Both conserved end residues are part of each CDR3. The D gene is left open where the match is weak. The size field is filled for only some rows; it gives once, few, many or a size class.

NA	TRBV30	NA	TRBJ2-3	TGTGCCTGGACTAGAACCAGCACAGATACGCAGTATTTT	CAWTRTSTDTQYF
NA	TRBV2	NA	TRBJ2-1	TGTGCCAGCATTGGGCGCATAGATGAGCAGTTCTTC	CASIGRIDEQFF
NA	TRBV6-5	NA	TRBJ1-1	TGTGCCAGCACTAAACAGGAGAACACTGAAGCTTTCTTT	CASTKQENTEAFF
NA	TRBV27	NA	TRBJ2-4	TGTGCCAGCAGTTTTCTGATAGGCCCCGAGGGAGCCAAAAACATTCAGTACTTC	CASSFLIGPEGAKNIQYF
NA	TRBV7-2	NA	TRBJ2-3	TGTGCCAGCGGGGGCAGGGTTCGTACAGATACGCAGTATTTT	CASGGRVRTDTQYF
NA	TRBV29-1	TRBD2	TRBJ2-7	TGCAGCGTTTCCGGGACTAGCGGGGGGTTCTCCCAGCAGTACTTC	CSVSGTSGGFSQQYF
NA	TRBV29-1	NA	TRBJ2-7	TGCAGCGTTCTCGAGGGAAGCTCCTACGAGCAGTACTTC	CSVLEGSSYEQYF
once	TRBV7-2	NA	TRBJ2-5	TGTGCCAGCAGCTTGAGCGGACGAGAGACCCAGTACTTC	CASSLSGRETQYF
NA	TRBV27	NA	TRBJ2-7	TGTGCCAGCAGTCTGAACCGACAGTGGAACTACGAGCAGTACTTC	CASSLNRQWNYEQYF
NA	TRBV20-1	NA	TRBJ2-5	TGCAGTGCCCTCACAGGGGAGACCCAGTACTTC	CSALTGETQYF
NA	TRBV27	NA	TRBJ1-2	TGTGCCAGCAGTCCGCTGGACAGAGCTAACTATGGCTACACCTTC	CASSPLDRANYGYTF
NA	TRBV5-1	NA	TRBJ1-2	TGCGCCAGCAGCTATGACGGGGATGGCTACACCTTC	CASSYDGDGYTF
NA	TRBV19	TRBD1	TRBJ2-5	TGTGCCAGTAGTCCCGGGACAGGTCAGACCCAGTACTTC	CASSPGTGQTQYF
NA	TRBV5-4	TRBD1	TRBJ1-2	TGTGCCAGCAGCGATGACAGGGGGCTAGGAGCTAACTATGGCTACACCTTC	CASSDDRGLGANYGYTF
NA	TRBV30	TRBD2	TRBJ2-1	TGTGCCTGGAGGTTCGCGGGGGGGTCTAATGAGCAGTTCTTC	CAWRFAGGSNEQFF
NA	TRBV6-5	TRBD1	TRBJ1-2	TGTGCCATCGCCCCCGGGACAGGGGCGAGCTATGGCTACACCTTC	CAIAPGTGASYGYTF
once	TRBV18	NA	TRBJ1-1	TGTGCCAGCTCACAACAGATGAACACTGAAGCTTTCTTT	CASSQQMNTEAFF
NA	TRBV24-1	NA	TRBJ2-1	TGTGCCACCAGTGAGGCAGGGCCGGGCAATGAGCAGTTCTTC	CATSEAGPGNEQFF
NA	TRBV7-9	NA	TRBJ2-7	TGTGCCAGCAGCTTAGGCGGCCTGTCCTACGAGCAGTACTTC	CASSLGGLSYEQYF
NA	TRBV5-1	NA	TRBJ1-2	TGCGCCAGCAGCTTGGCATCGACAGTTACCCCTGGCCCCAGGGGCTACACCTTC	CASSLASTVTPGPRGYTF
once	TRBV20-1	TRBD1	TRBJ1-2	TGCAGTGCTCACAGGGGGGCTGGCTACACCTTC	CSAHRGAGYTF
NA	TRBV7-3	TRBD1	TRBJ2-1	TGTGCCAGCAGCTTATCAGGGGGATACAATGAGCAGTTCTTC	CASSLSGGYNEQFF
NA	TRBV30	NA	TRBJ1-2	TGTGCCTGGAGTGTAGAGGGGTTTGGAGGGAGCTATGGCTACACCTTC	CAWSVEGFGGSYGYTF
NA	TRBV7-2	TRBD2	TRBJ2-1	TGTGCCAGCACCCCGAAGAGACCCAGCGGGGGTGGCGATGAGCAGTTCTTC	CASTPKRPSGGGDEQFF
NA	TRBV6-5	TRBD1	TRBJ1-5	TGTGCCAGCAGCCGCCTAGGGACAGGAAATCAGCCCCAGCATTTT	CASSRLGTGNQPQHF
NA	TRBV6-5	TRBD1	TRBJ2-3	TGTGCCAGCAGTTACACAGGGGCACGCACAGATACGCAGTATTTT	CASSYTGARTDTQYF
NA	TRBV18	NA	TRBJ1-2	TGTGCCAGCTCACCCCTTCCGAAGGGGGAGGGCTACACCTTC	CASSPLPKGEGYTF
NA	TRBV13	NA	TRBJ1-2	TGTGCCAGCAGCTCTATGACCTCCGGCGGGGATGTTGATGGCTACACCTTC	CASSSMTSGGDVDGYTF
NA	TRBV4-1	TRBD2	TRBJ2-2	TGCGCCAGCAGCCCTGAGCCCTCCGGACTAGCGGGGAACACCGGGGAGCTGTTTTTT	CASSPEPSGLAGNTGELFF
NA	TRBV9	NA	TRBJ2-1	TGTGCCAGCAGCGCGGGGAGGCAGGACCTCAATGAGCAGTTCTTC	CASSAGRQDLNEQFF
few	TRBV19	NA	TRBJ1-1	TGTGCCAGTAGCCAAATGAACACTGAAGCTTTCTTT	CASSQMNTEAFF
NA	TRBV7-3	NA	TRBJ2-2	TGTGCCAGCAGCTTCCAGGAATTCACCGGGGAGCTGTTTTTT	CASSFQEFTGELFF
NA	TRBV12-3/TRBV12-4	NA	TRBJ2-7	TGTGCCAGCAGCTCAGGGGTCGAGCAGTACTTC	CASSSGVEQYF
once	TRBV24-1	NA	TRBJ2-3	TGTGCCACCAGTGAAACAACAGGGAGTGGCGATACGCAGTATTTT	CATSETTGSGDTQYF
once	TRBV9	NA	TRBJ2-3	TGTGCCAGCAGCGTAGGCGGGCTTAGCAGTGATACGCAGTATTTT	CASSVGGLSSDTQYF
NA	TRBV5-4	TRBD1	TRBJ2-7	TGTGCCAGCAGCTCAGCCCCGGGACAGGGAACTTACGAGCAGTACTTC	CASSSAPGQGTYEQYF
NA	TRBV15	NA	TRBJ2-7	TGTGCCACCAGCAGGGCAGACAGCGTTTCCTACGAGCAGTACTTC	CATSRADSVSYEQYF
NA	TRBV19	TRBD1	TRBJ2-5	TGTGCCAGTAGTCGGGACAGGGGTGGAGAGACCCAGTACTTC	CASSRDRGGETQYF
NA	TRBV11-2	NA	TRBJ2-2	TGTGCCAGCAGCAGCCGAAACACCGGGGAGCTGTTTTTT	CASSSRNTGELFF
NA	TRBV3-1/TRBV3-2	TRBD1	TRBJ1-2	TGTGCCAGCAGCCAGACCGACAGGGCTGGCTACACCTTC	CASSQTDRAGYTF
NA	TRBV5-1	TRBD1	TRBJ2-5	TGCGCCAGCAGCTCACAACAGGGGGTGAGCCAAGAGACCCAGTACTTC	CASSSQQGVSQETQYF
NA	TRBV7-7	TRBD2	TRBJ2-5	TGTGCTAGCAGCTTAGGCCCGACTAGCGGCCAAGAGACCCAGTACTTC	CASSLGPTSGQETQYF
NA	TRBV7-6	TRBD2	TRBJ2-3	TGTGCCAGCAGCCGGGGACTAGCGGGGTCTAGCACAGATACGCAGTATTTT	CASSRGLAGSSTDTQYF
NA	TRBV6-5	TRBD1	TRBJ1-1	TGTGCCAGCAGTTACCAGGGACAGGGCATTGAAGCTTTCTTT	CASSYQGQGIEAFF
NA	TRBV5-6	TRBD1	TRBJ2-7	TGTGCCAGCAGCCAGGGACAGTCTTACGAGCAGTACTTC	CASSQGQSYEQYF
NA	TRBV2	NA	TRBJ1-1	TGTGCCAGCACTCCTTTCCAGGGTATCGACACTGAAGCTTTCTTT	CASTPFQGIDTEAFF
NA	TRBV3-1/TRBV3-2	NA	TRBJ1-4	TGTGCCAGCAGCCAAGATTTATCCAGGGCTAATGAAAAACTGTTTTTT	CASSQDLSRANEKLFF
NA	TRBV27	TRBD1	TRBJ2-3	TGTGCCAGCAGTTTGGGGCCGGGACAGGGGGCGTCCTACACAGATACGCAGTATTTT	CASSLGPGQGASYTDTQYF
NA	TRBV7-2	NA	TRBJ2-1	TGTGCCAGCAGCACCCGGAGCAGCGATAATCGGGAGCAGTTCTTC	CASSTRSSDNREQFF
few	TRBV27	NA	TRBJ1-3	TGTGCCAGCGGGGGGGTTGGAAACACCATATATTTT	CASGGVGNTIYF
NA	TRBV10-3	TRBD1	TRBJ1-1	TGTGCCATCGATGGGAACCACGGGACAGTCGGCCTTGAAGAAGCTTTCTTT	CAIDGNHGTVGLEEAFF
NA	TRBV29-1	NA	TRBJ2-1	TGCAGCGTTGAACGGGGAAACAATGAGCAGTTCTTC	CSVERGNNEQFF
once	TRBV19	TRBD1	TRBJ1-3	TGTGCCAGTAGTCCCGGGGACAGGAGCTCTGGAAACACCATATATTTT	CASSPGDRSSGNTIYF
NA	TRBV27	NA	TRBJ1-1	TGTGCCAGCAGTTTGGGAGGAGCAGGTGAAGCTTTCTTT	CASSLGGAGEAFF
NA	TRBV2	TRBD2	TRBJ2-3	TGTGCCAGTACGCCTAGCGGGGGGTCCACAGATACGCAGTATTTT	CASTPSGGSTDTQYF
NA	TRBV24-1	TRBD1	TRBJ1-2	TGTGCCACCAAAGGGACAGGCGATTATGGCTACACCTTC	CATKGTGDYGYTF
NA	TRBV6-5	NA	TRBJ2-2	TGTGCCAGCAGTTATACAGTCACCGGGGAGCTGTTTTTT	CASSYTVTGELFF